A selection of T cell receptor beta chains follows, all from one sample in a study of PD-L1 blockade in urothelial cancer. TCRdb keeps only in-frame clones here, not all; method: immunoSEQ multiplex PCR. Seen here are 120,000 or so clones, around 86% observed once, and the top ten hold roughly 2.3%. Sequenced here: PBMCs, sampled around atezolizumab (anti-PD-L1) treatment. The receptors originated from a middle-aged man with urothelial cancer. Each CDR3 is given with its conserved first and last residue. D genes are given only for firm matches. Clone size is shown for a subset of rows, as once, few, many or a class of expanded clone.

clone size	D gene	V gene	J gene	CDR3 protein	CDR3 DNA
.	TRBD2	TRBV6-5	TRBJ2-6	CASGSGGSGANVLTF	TGTGCCAGCGGATCGGGGGGCTCTGGGGCCAACGTCCTGACTTTC
.	TRBD1	TRBV20-1	TRBJ2-5	CSAGTARTQYF	TGCAGTGCTGGGACAGCGCGGACCCAGTACTTC
.	.	TRBV18	TRBJ1-5	CASSPGQTHQPQHF	TGTGCCAGCTCACCAGGACAGACCCATCAGCCCCAGCATTTT
once	.	TRBV27	TRBJ2-1	CASSLHPLSSYNEQFF	TGTGCCAGCAGTCTCCACCCCCTAAGCTCCTACAATGAGCAGTTCTTC
.	TRBD2	TRBV7-2	TRBJ2-6	CASRPGGGNSGANVLTF	TGTGCCAGCAGACCCGGGGGGGGAAACTCTGGGGCCAACGTCCTGACTTTC
.	TRBD2	TRBV5-6	TRBJ2-5	CASSLAGGQETQYF	TGTGCCAGCAGTCTAGCGGGCGGGCAAGAGACCCAGTACTTC
.	.	TRBV5-1	TRBJ2-6	CASSLVGGLGANVLTF	TGCGCCAGCAGCTTGGTAGGGGGTCTGGGGGCCAACGTCCTGACTTTC
.	.	TRBV23-1	TRBJ2-5	CASSQRSQASGTQYF	TGCGCCAGCAGTCAGCGTTCTCAGGCCTCTGGGACCCAGTACTTC
many	.	TRBV27	TRBJ1-6	CASSFQGRNSPLHF	TGTGCCAGCAGTTTCCAGGGGCGTAATTCACCCCTCCACTTT
.	TRBD2	TRBV6-5	TRBJ2-7	CASRERGAYEQYF	TGTGCCAGCAGGGAGCGGGGGGCCTACGAGCAGTACTTC
.	.	TRBV5-4	TRBJ2-6	CASSSGYGANVLTF	TGTGCCAGCAGCTCAGGGTATGGGGCCAACGTCCTGACTTTC
.	.	TRBV6-6	TRBJ1-2	CASSPRSNYGYTF	TGTGCCAGCAGTCCCAGGTCTAACTATGGCTACACCTTC
.	.	TRBV30	TRBJ1-2	CAWTRQSFYGYTF	TGTGCCTGGACGCGACAGTCCTTCTATGGCTACACCTTC
once	.	TRBV27	TRBJ2-2	CASSLSPIPSAGELFF	TGTGCCAGCAGTTTATCCCCCATTCCTAGCGCCGGGGAGCTGTTTTTT
.	TRBD2	TRBV7-3	TRBJ2-3	CASSRRTSEDTQYF	TGTGCCAGCAGCAGGAGGACTAGCGAAGATACGCAGTATTTT
.	.	TRBV9	TRBJ2-1	CASSVVGSGTYNEQFF	TGTGCCAGCAGCGTAGTGGGTAGCGGAACCTACAATGAGCAGTTCTTC
.	TRBD2	TRBV7-2	TRBJ2-1	CASSLGFRTRYNEQFF	TGTGCCAGCAGCTTAGGATTTCGGACTAGATACAATGAGCAGTTCTTC
.	TRBD2	TRBV28	TRBJ2-5	CAAGDNQETQYF	TGTGCCGCGGGGGATAACCAAGAGACCCAGTACTTC
.	TRBD1	TRBV2	TRBJ2-2	CASIPRQGAFTGELFF	TGTGCCAGCATCCCACGACAGGGGGCTTTCACCGGGGAGCTGTTTTTT
.	.	TRBV23-1	TRBJ2-6	CASSQGSSGANVLTF	TGCGCCAGCAGTCAGGGCAGCTCTGGGGCCAACGTCCTGACTTTC
.	.	TRBV5-4	TRBJ2-3	CATRRGEGSTDTQYF	TGTGCCACCAGAAGGGGGGAGGGGAGCACAGATACGCAGTATTTT
once	TRBD2	TRBV5-4	TRBJ2-1	CASRPTAGGNYNEQFF	TGTGCCAGCAGACCAACAGCGGGAGGAAACTACAATGAGCAGTTCTTC
few	.	TRBV5-1	TRBJ1-4	CASSWGSGQTNEKLFF	TGCGCCAGCAGCTGGGGATCGGGACAAACTAATGAAAAACTGTTTTTT
.	.	TRBV23-1	TRBJ1-1	CASSQRDGEAFF	TGCGCCAGCAGTCAGCGGGACGGTGAAGCTTTCTTT
.	TRBD2	TRBV7-9	TRBJ2-3	CASSLTASGRDTQYF	TGTGCCAGCAGCTTAACAGCTAGCGGGAGGGATACGCAGTATTTT
.	TRBD1	TRBV4-2	TRBJ1-4	CASSQDGTGEKLFF	TGTGCCAGCAGCCAAGATGGGACAGGAGAAAAACTGTTTTTT
few	.	TRBV19	TRBJ2-1	CASSILGLGGPEGHYNEQFF	TGTGCCAGTAGTATTCTAGGTTTGGGTGGCCCAGAGGGTCATTACAATGAGCAGTTCTTC
.	TRBD2	TRBV7-3	TRBJ2-3	CASSGRSHTDTQYF	TGTGCCAGCTCCGGGAGGAGTCACACAGATACGCAGTATTTT
.	TRBD1	TRBV7-7	TRBJ1-6	CASSLDRGGRQGRSYNSPLHF	TGTGCTAGCAGCTTAGACCGGGGGGGGAGACAGGGTCGCTCCTATAATTCACCCCTCCACTTT
.	TRBD1	TRBV19	TRBJ1-6	CASSGPGQGISPLHF	TGTGCCAGTAGTGGACCGGGACAGGGCATTTCACCCCTCCACTTT
.	.	TRBV4-1	TRBJ2-1	CASSRGTPGGYEQFF	TGCGCCAGCAGCCGAGGGACTCCGGGTGGCTATGAGCAGTTCTTC
.	.	TRBV5-1	TRBJ2-7	CASSLNSGPGYEQYF	TGCGCCAGCAGCTTGAATTCGGGTCCCGGATACGAGCAGTACTTC
.	.	TRBV11-3	TRBJ1-3	CASSSPGSLYFSGNTIYF	TGTGCCAGCAGCTCCCCGGGGAGCCTATACTTCTCTGGAAACACCATATATTTT
.	.	TRBV6-5	TRBJ1-1	CAAGPGQSFF	TGTGCCGCGGGGCCCGGCCAATCTTTCTTT
.	TRBD2	TRBV18	TRBJ2-7	CASSPWGTSGNTYEQYF	TGTGCCAGCTCACCATGGGGGACTAGCGGGAACACCTACGAGCAGTACTTC
.	TRBD1	TRBV18	TRBJ1-2	CASSASGGGYTF	TGTGCCAGCTCAGCTTCAGGGGGAGGCTACACCTTC
.	TRBD2	TRBV7-2	TRBJ2-3	CASSPGTSGTGRGTQYF	TGTGCCAGCAGCCCGGGGACTAGCGGTACGGGTAGGGGTACGCAGTATTTT
.	.	TRBV5-1	TRBJ2-1	CASRRSDRNSYNEQFF	TGCGCCAGCAGGAGGTCAGACCGAAACTCCTACAATGAGCAGTTCTTC
.	.	TRBV6-1	TRBJ1-2	CASSESGSRGTYGYTF	TGTGCCAGCAGTGAGTCGGGGTCCCGGGGGACCTATGGCTACACCTTC
.	TRBD1	TRBV28	TRBJ1-5	CASRVTGTLHQPQHF	TGTGCCAGCAGGGTGACAGGGACGCTTCATCAGCCCCAGCATTTT
.	.	TRBV19	TRBJ1-6	CASTARRAGEYNSPLHF	TGTGCCAGTACCGCTAGGAGGGCAGGAGAGTATAATTCACCCCTCCACTTT
once	.	TRBV6-1	TRBJ2-2	CASIATVRGELFF	TGTGCCAGCATCGCGACAGTCCGGGGGGAGCTGTTTTTT
.	.	TRBV29-1	TRBJ1-2	CSVELVRSNYGYTF	TGCAGCGTTGAATTGGTCAGATCTAACTATGGCTACACCTTC
once	TRBD2	TRBV6-1	TRBJ2-7	CASSATSGYEQYF	TGTGCCAGCAGTGCGACTAGCGGCTACGAGCAGTACTTC
.	TRBD2	TRBV28	TRBJ2-1	CASSLRQTLGLAFNSYNEQFF	TGTGCCAGCAGTTTACGGCAGACACTAGGACTAGCGTTCAACTCCTACAATGAGCAGTTCTTC
.	.	TRBV6-1	TRBJ1-5	CASRIEFGHPGPQHF	TGTGCCAGCAGGATTGAGTTCGGACACCCCGGGCCCCAGCATTTT
.	.	TRBV7-2	TRBJ1-1	CASSTGHPNTEAFF	TGTGCCAGCAGCACCGGACACCCGAACACTGAAGCTTTCTTT
.	TRBD2	TRBV2	TRBJ2-1	CASRPTSGRGYEQFF	TGTGCCAGCAGACCCACTAGCGGGAGGGGCTATGAGCAGTTCTTC
.	.	TRBV6-5	TRBJ1-6	CASIDSSYNSPLHF	TGTGCCAGCATAGACAGCTCCTATAATTCACCCCTCCACTTT
.	TRBD2	TRBV4-2	TRBJ2-3	CASDHSSGSVTDTQYF	TGTGCCAGCGACCATTCTAGCGGGAGTGTAACAGATACGCAGTATTTT
.	TRBD1	TRBV7-9	TRBJ2-7	CASSRRTGNVGSSYEQYF	TGTGCCAGCAGCCGCCGGACAGGGAATGTGGGGAGCTCCTACGAGCAGTACTTC